This T cell receptor beta chain comes out of a study of cytomegalovirus exposure and HLA in healthy donors. Study details: Findings of an earlier analysis included roughly 110 million unique TCR beta sequences from about 180 million T cells. Findings of the study overall: Many donors shared some public TCRs, even though most TCR sequences were rare.

This CDR3 contains 13 residues. The V gene lost 3 bases and the J gene lost 4 bases, with 9 bases spanning the gap. CDR1 is SGHAT and CDR2 is FQNNGV in the germline V gene. In the PCR, 60 Vbeta and 13 Jbeta primers were used. Measured with immunoSEQ multiplex PCR; TCRdb has only the in-frame clones, and not every one. This sample carries over 150,000 clones, over 65% of them seen once, and the ten largest clones take about 0.1%. This clone has just a few counts. Its target is not known. The V call is TRBV11-2, the J call TRBJ1-1; TRBD1 is a possible D gene (6 bases). Sequencing input: PBMCs. The origin of this receptor is a boy between 2 and 10 years old in good health and CMV-seronegative. CDR3 bases: TGTGCCAGCAGCTTCCTGACAGGCACTGAAGCTTTCTTT. Translated, it gives CASSFLTGTEAFF.